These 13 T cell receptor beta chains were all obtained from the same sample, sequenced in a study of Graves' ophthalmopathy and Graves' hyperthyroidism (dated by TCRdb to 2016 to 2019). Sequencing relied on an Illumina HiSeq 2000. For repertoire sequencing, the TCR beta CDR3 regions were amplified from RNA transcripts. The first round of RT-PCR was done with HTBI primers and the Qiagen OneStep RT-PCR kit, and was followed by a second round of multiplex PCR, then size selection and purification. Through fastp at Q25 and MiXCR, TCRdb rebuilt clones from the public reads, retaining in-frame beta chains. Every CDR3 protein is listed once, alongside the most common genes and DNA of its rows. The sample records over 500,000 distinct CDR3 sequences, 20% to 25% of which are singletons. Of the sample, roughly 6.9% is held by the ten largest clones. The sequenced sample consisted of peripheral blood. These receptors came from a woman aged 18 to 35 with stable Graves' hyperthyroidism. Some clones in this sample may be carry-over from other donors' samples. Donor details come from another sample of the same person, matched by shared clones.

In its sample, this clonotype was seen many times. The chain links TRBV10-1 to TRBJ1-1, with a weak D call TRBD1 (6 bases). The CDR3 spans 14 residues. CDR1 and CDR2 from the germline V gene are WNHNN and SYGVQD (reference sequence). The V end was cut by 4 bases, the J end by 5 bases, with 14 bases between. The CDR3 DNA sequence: TGCGCCAGCAGTGTAAACAGGGAGTTGACTGAAGCTTTCTTT. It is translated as CASSVNRELTEAFF.

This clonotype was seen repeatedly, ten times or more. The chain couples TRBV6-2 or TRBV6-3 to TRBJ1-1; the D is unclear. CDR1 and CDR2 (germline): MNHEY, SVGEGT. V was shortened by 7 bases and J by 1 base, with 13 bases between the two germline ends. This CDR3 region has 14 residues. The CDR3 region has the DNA TGTGCCAGCACTACCCGGGCAGGGAACACTGAAGCTTTCTTT. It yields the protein CASTTRAGNTEAFF.

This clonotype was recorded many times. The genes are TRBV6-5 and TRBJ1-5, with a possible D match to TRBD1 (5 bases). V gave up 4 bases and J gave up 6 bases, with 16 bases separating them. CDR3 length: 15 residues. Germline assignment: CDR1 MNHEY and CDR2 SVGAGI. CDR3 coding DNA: TGTGCCAGCAGTTCAGGACCGTCGGGGGTTCAGCCCCAGCATTTT. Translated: CASSSGPSGVQPQHF.

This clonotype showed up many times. In DNA, the CDR3 is TGCGCCAGCAGCCCATCGACAGGGGCCTACGAGCAGTACTTC. Translated: CASSPSTGAYEQYF. The V call is TRBV5-1, the J call TRBJ2-7; 8 bases are shared with TRBD1. The CDR3 runs to 14 residues. Germline V gene sequence: CDR1 SGHRS, CDR2 YFSETQ. Trimming took 4 bases from V and 2 from J; bases not matched to a gene: 5.

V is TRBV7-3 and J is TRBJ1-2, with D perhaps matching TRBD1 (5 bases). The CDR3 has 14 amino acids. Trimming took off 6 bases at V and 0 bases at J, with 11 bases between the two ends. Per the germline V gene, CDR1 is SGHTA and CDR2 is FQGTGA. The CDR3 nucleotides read TGTGCCAGCAGGGATCGGACATCTAACTATGGCTACACCTTC. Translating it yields CASRDRTSNYGYTF.

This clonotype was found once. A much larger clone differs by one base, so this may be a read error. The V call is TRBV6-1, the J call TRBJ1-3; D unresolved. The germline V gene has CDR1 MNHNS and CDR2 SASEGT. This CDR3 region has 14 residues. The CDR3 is CSSSPRGDGNTIYF. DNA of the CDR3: TGTTCCAGCAGTCCCCGCGGGGATGGAAACACCATATATTTT.

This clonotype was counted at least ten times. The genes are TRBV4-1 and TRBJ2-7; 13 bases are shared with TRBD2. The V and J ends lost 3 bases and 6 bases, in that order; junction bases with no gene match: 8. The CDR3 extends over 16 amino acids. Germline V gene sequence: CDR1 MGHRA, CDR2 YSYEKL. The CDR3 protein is CASSHPPGLAGPEQYF. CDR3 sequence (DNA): TGCGCCAGCAGCCACCCACCGGGACTAGCGGGACCCGAGCAGTACTTC.

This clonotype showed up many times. The chain's CDR3 is CASSDTVRSYGYTF. CDR3 nucleotides: TGTGCCAGCTCAGATACAGTACGGAGCTATGGCTACACCTTC. This chain connects TRBV18 to TRBJ1-2; D is unclear. Germline lookup yields CDR1 KGHSH and CDR2 LQKENI. CDR3 length equals 14 residues. V lost 5 bases to trimming and J lost 4 bases, with 14 bases between them.

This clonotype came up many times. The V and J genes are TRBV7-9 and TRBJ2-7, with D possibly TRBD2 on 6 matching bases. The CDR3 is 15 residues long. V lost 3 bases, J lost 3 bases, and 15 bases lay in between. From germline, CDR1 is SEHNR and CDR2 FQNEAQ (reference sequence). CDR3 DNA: TGTGCCAGCAGCTTTTTTTTCGCTAGCGACTACGAGCAGTACTTC. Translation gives CASSFFFASDYEQYF.

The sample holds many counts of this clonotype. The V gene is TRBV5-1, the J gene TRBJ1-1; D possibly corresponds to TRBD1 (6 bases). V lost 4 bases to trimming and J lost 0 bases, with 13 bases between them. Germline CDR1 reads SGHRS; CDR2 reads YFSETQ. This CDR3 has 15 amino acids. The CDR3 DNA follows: TGCGCCAGCAGCAACTCAGGGGACATGAACACTGAAGCTTTCTTT. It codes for CASSNSGDMNTEAFF.

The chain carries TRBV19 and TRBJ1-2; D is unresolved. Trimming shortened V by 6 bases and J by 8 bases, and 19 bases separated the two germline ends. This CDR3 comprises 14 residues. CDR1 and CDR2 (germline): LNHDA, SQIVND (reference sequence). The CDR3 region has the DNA TGTGCCAGTAGGGGAGGGCCTTGGAAGCGCGGCTACACCTTC. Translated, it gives CASRGGPWKRGYTF.

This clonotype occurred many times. CDR3 protein: CASNPTSGRHEQYF. As DNA, the CDR3 is TGTGCCAGCAACCCAACTAGCGGGAGACACGAGCAGTACTTC. This sequence joins TRBV6-1 and TRBJ2-7; 11 bases fit TRBD2. Germline values: CDR1 MNHNS, CDR2 SASEGT. The CDR3 loop spans 14 amino acids. With 7 bases clipped from V and 5 bases from J, the junction kept 7 bases outside the gene matches.

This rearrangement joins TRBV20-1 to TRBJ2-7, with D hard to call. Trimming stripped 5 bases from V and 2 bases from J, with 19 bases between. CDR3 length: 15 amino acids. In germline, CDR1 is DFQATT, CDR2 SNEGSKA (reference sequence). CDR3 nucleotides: TGCAGTGCTGAAGCCCCAAGGGAAAGGGCCTACGAGCAGTACTTC. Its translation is CSAEAPRERAYEQYF.